These T cell receptor beta chains were read from a single sample in a study of cytomegalovirus exposure and HLA in healthy donors. Here immunoSEQ multiplex PCR was the method, and the copy in TCRdb shows in-frame clones only, minus some. There are about 99,000 clones in the sample; 66% occur only once, and around 3.5% lies in the top ten. Sequencing used PBMCs. The receptor source for this set is a woman between 50 and 59 years old in good health and CMV-seronegative. The CDR3 runs from the conserved cysteine through the conserved F or W. A D gene is named only where the DNA matches it firmly. Not all rows give a size; the values are once, few, many and, for expanded clones, a class.

TRBD2	TRBV28	TRBJ2-7	-	CASSMGLVGEQYF	TGTGCCAGCAGCATGGGACTAGTGGGGGAGCAGTACTTC
TRBD1	TRBV28	TRBJ1-4	-	CASSALGQVFRRNEKLFF	TGTGCCAGCAGTGCCCTGGGACAGGTCTTTCGGAGAAATGAAAAACTGTTTTTT
-	TRBV6-5	TRBJ1-3	-	CASRLISGNTIYF	TGTGCCAGCAGACTGATCTCTGGAAACACCATATATTTT
-	TRBV5-1	TRBJ2-5	-	CASSRLGQETQYF	TGCGCCAGCAGCCGACTAGGCCAAGAGACCCAGTACTTC
TRBD2	TRBV11-2	TRBJ2-7	few	CASSRGRGAEEQYF	TGTGCCAGCAGCCGTGGGCGGGGGGCGGAAGAGCAGTACTTC
TRBD1	TRBV12-5	TRBJ2-5	-	CASGPDRQGETQYF	TGTGCTAGTGGTCCTGATCGACAGGGCGAGACCCAGTACTTC
TRBD1	TRBV6-1	TRBJ2-5	-	CASRLGTEVETQYF	TGTGCCAGCAGGTTAGGGACAGAGGTAGAGACCCAGTACTTC
TRBD1	TRBV9	TRBJ2-3	-	CASSQGASFDTDTQYF	TGTGCCAGCAGCCAGGGGGCTAGCTTTGACACAGATACGCAGTATTTT
-	TRBV6-5	TRBJ1-2	-	CASRNGQYYGYTF	TGTGCCAGCAGGAACGGACAGTACTATGGCTACACCTTC
-	TRBV7-9	TRBJ2-3	-	CASLRQDAADTQYF	TGTGCCAGCCTCCGACAAGACGCAGCAGATACGCAGTATTTT
TRBD2	TRBV19	TRBJ2-7	-	CASSIAGRYEQYF	TGTGCCAGTAGTATAGCCGGGAGGTACGAGCAGTACTTC
TRBD2	TRBV15	TRBJ2-3	-	CATSRGLAGNTDTQYF	TGTGCCACCAGCAGAGGACTAGCGGGGAACACAGATACGCAGTATTTT
-	TRBV30	TRBJ2-5	-	CAWSVGGGKTQYF	TGTGCCTGGAGTGTAGGGGGGGGAAAGACCCAGTACTTC
-	TRBV25-1	TRBJ2-7	-	CASRAGSGWYEQYF	TGTGCCAGCAGGGCAGGGTCGGGCTGGTACGAGCAGTACTTC
TRBD1	TRBV7-8	TRBJ1-2	-	CASSLRGLGYTF	TGTGCCAGCAGCCTCAGGGGGCTAGGCTACACCTTC
TRBD2	TRBV4-1	TRBJ2-2	-	CASSRGPGPDGGYTGELFF	TGCGCCAGCAGCCGTGGACCAGGACCGGACGGGGGGTACACCGGGGAGCTGTTTTTT
-	TRBV4-1	TRBJ1-1	-	CASSSPGAAFF	TGCGCCAGCAGCTCCCCAGGGGCGGCTTTCTTT
TRBD1	TRBV5-1	TRBJ2-2	-	CASSNAGTGFTGELFF	TGCGCCAGCAGCAACGCCGGGACAGGGTTCACCGGGGAGCTGTTTTTT
TRBD2	TRBV4-2	TRBJ2-1	-	CASSQELAGRADEQFF	TGTGCCAGCAGCCAAGAACTAGCGGGAAGGGCAGATGAGCAGTTCTTC
TRBD1	TRBV7-9	TRBJ2-7	-	CSSSLDRAKPYEQYF	TGTTCCAGCAGCTTAGACAGGGCAAAACCCTACGAGCAGTACTTC
-	TRBV7-9	TRBJ2-6	once	CASSIRQRYSGANVLTF	TGTGCCAGCAGCATAAGACAGCGCTACTCTGGGGCCAACGTCCTGACTTTC
-	TRBV10-1	TRBJ2-5	-	CASSGGTTQETQYF	TGCGCCAGCAGTGGCGGGACCACCCAAGAGACCCAGTACTTC
TRBD1	TRBV4-3	TRBJ2-7	-	CASSQDWTGAYEQYF	TGCGCCAGCAGCCAAGATTGGACAGGGGCCTACGAGCAGTACTTC
-	TRBV19	TRBJ2-5	-	CASSPGVETQYF	TGTGCCAGTTCCCCGGGGGTTGAGACCCAGTACTTC
-	TRBV7-2	TRBJ2-7	-	CASSPLGGFYEQYF	TGTGCCAGCAGCCCCCTGGGGGGTTTCTACGAGCAGTACTTC
-	TRBV6-5	TRBJ2-2	-	CASRERTGELFF	TGTGCCAGCAGAGAGCGGACCGGGGAGCTGTTTTTT
TRBD1	TRBV7-8	TRBJ1-2	-	CASSLYGSGQGEYGYTF	TGTGCCAGCAGCTTATATGGTTCTGGACAGGGCGAGTATGGCTACACCTTC
TRBD1	TRBV18	TRBJ2-7	-	CASSPDREEQYF	TGTGCCAGCTCACCGGACAGGGAAGAGCAGTACTTC
-	TRBV11-3	TRBJ2-7	-	CASSRGQSYEQYF	TGTGCCAGCAGCCGTGGACAGTCCTACGAGCAGTACTTC
-	TRBV7-6	TRBJ2-7	-	CASSLGPGQGTYEQYF	TGTGCCAGCAGCCTCGGCCCGGGACAAGGAACCTACGAGCAGTACTTC
-	TRBV6-5	TRBJ2-5	-	CASSGLGVETQYF	TGTGCCAGCAGTGGACTGGGTGTGGAGACCCAGTACTTC
TRBD1	TRBV2	TRBJ2-7	-	CASKPGQATYEQYF	TGTGCCAGCAAACCGGGACAGGCTACCTACGAGCAGTACTTC
TRBD1	TRBV4-3	TRBJ1-2	-	CASSQDTSQGVYGYTF	TGCGCCAGCAGCCAAGATACTTCTCAGGGGGTCTATGGCTACACCTTC
-	TRBV19	TRBJ1-5	-	CASSIFHSQNQPQHF	TGTGCCAGTAGTATCTTCCACAGCCAAAATCAGCCCCAGCATTTT
-	TRBV30	TRBJ1-6	few	CAWSVEDSNSPLHF	TGTGCCTGGAGTGTAGAGGACTCAAATTCACCCCTCCACTTT
TRBD2	TRBV2	TRBJ2-3	-	CASSERLAGGFSTDTQYF	TGTGCCAGCAGTGAAAGGCTAGCGGGGGGGTTTAGCACAGATACGCAGTATTTT
-	TRBV15	TRBJ1-1	-	CATSTDRLNTEAFF	TGTGCCACCAGCACGGACAGATTGAACACTGAAGCTTTCTTT
-	TRBV7-6	TRBJ2-1	-	CASSLEETGGNEQFF	TGTGCCAGCAGCTTAGAGGAGACTGGTGGCAATGAGCAGTTCTTC
-	TRBV11-2	TRBJ2-2	few	CASSLVAGWTGELFF	TGTGCCAGCAGCTTAGTGGCAGGGTGGACCGGGGAGCTGTTTTTT
-	TRBV5-1	TRBJ2-5	-	CASSLLGSGEETQYF	TGCGCCAGCAGCTTGCTGGGGTCGGGGGAGGAGACCCAGTACTTC
TRBD1	TRBV7-9	TRBJ2-7	-	CASSLAEIFGTGEDEQYF	TGTGCCAGCAGCTTAGCGGAAATATTTGGGACAGGGGAGGACGAGCAGTACTTC
-	TRBV11-2	TRBJ1-1	-	CASSLAQGDKAFF	TGTGCCAGCAGCTTAGCCCAGGGTGATAAAGCTTTCTTT
-	TRBV7-9	TRBJ2-5	few	CASSLGAAETQYF	TGTGCCAGCAGCTTAGGAGCTGCCGAGACCCAGTACTTC
-	TRBV2	TRBJ1-5	-	CASSAQDQQPQHF	TGTGCCAGCAGTGCCCAAGATCAGCAGCCCCAGCATTTT